These 3 T cell receptor beta chains were sequenced from one sample in a study of tumor-infiltrating lymphocytes in primary liver carcinoma. Joint extraction of RNA and DNA used about 17-30 mg of bulk tissue that was unsorted. TCR beta cDNA was made from approximately 540 ng total RNA with a constant-region primer. It was through three nested multiplex PCR rounds of slightly modified ARM-PCR that TCR beta libraries arose. Primers for the first two PCR rounds were TRBV1-TRBV30 forward primers and a C-beta reverse primer (approximately 10 cycles per round). One entry per CDR3 protein, called by TCRdb with MiXCR from the multiplex PCR reads. The sample contains about 48,000 distinct CDR3 sequences, roughly 77% of which appear only once. What was sequenced was liver tumor tissue from sampling region 3. Subset of the sample: tumor region T3, left-lateral pole. The receptor source for this set is a man in his forties with primary liver carcinoma and hepatitis B virus infection.

Note on this clonotype: A much larger clone lies one base from this, so it may be a read error. The rearrangement links TRBV4-1 to TRBJ1-5; D perhaps matches TRBD1 (5 bases). V was pared by 4 bases and J by 7 bases, with 14 bases between. Germline V CDR1 and CDR2: MGHRA, YSYEKL. The CDR3 covers 14 residues. CDR3 sequence (DNA): TGCGCCAGCAGCCGAGGAGGGGACGTCCAGCCCCAGCATTTT. Its protein product is CASSRGGDVQPQHF.

The chain recombines TRBV11-2 with TRBJ2-1; D may be TRBD2 (6 bases). CDR3 size: 12 residues. Germline CDR1 reads SGHAT; CDR2 reads FQNNGV. Between the trimmed V and J ends, which lost 8 bases and 7 bases, there was a span of 12 bases. The chain's CDR3 is CASCLGTNEQFF. The CDR3 DNA reads as TGTGCCAGCTGCCTAGGGACTAATGAGCAGTTCTTC.

For this clonotype: A read error may account for a junction end that differs from germline. The rearrangement uses TRBV12-3 or TRBV12-4 and TRBJ2-7; D might be TRBD2 (5 bases). CDR3 size: 12 residues. Written as DNA, the CDR3 is TGTGCCAGCAGTCGGATGGGTGGGGAGAAGTATTTC. Its translation: CASSRMGGEKYF.